These 31 T cell receptor beta chains share one sample of origin, sequenced in a study of spatial heterogeneity in lung cancer. The time point was: sample taken at primary tumor resection. Whole RNA was taken from tumor, nontumor lung or frozen PBMC; it was then sequenced unsorted. TCRdb redid the calling of the 5' RACE reads with MiXCR, one entry per CDR3 protein. This table has 36,000 or so distinct CDR3 sequences, roughly 5% appearing once. The source was PBMCs, collected at surgery. These TCRs come from a female donor with early-stage non-small cell lung cancer.

The genes are TRBV28 and TRBJ2-6; 7 bases line up with TRBD1. The CDR3 runs 18 residues. Germline V CDR1 and CDR2: MDHEN, SYDVKM. The ends lost 1 base at V and 0 bases at J; junction bases unmatched: 6. The CDR3 DNA is TGTGCCAGCAGTTTATTAGGGACAGTGCTCTCTGGGGCCAACGTCCTGACTTTC. Its translation: CASSLLGTVLSGANVLTF.

This clonotype was seen only a few times. The chain joins TRBV30 to TRBJ2-7, with 8 bases that match TRBD2. V gave up 2 bases and J gave up 2 bases; unmatched junction bases: 17. From germline, CDR1 is GTSNPN and CDR2 SVGIG (reference sequence). The CDR3 sequence is 18 residues long. As DNA, the CDR3 is TGTGCCTGGAGTAAGGGACTAGATACTATAAAATTACCCTACGAGCAGTACTTC. It is translated as CAWSKGLDTIKLPYEQYF.

At least ten counts were recorded for this clonotype. The chain has TRBV9 and TRBJ2-3, with D tentatively TRBD1 (5 bases). V lost 3 bases to trimming and J lost 5 bases, with 16 bases between them. Germline V CDR1 and CDR2: SGDLS, YYNGEE. The CDR3 consists of 15 residues. The CDR3 nucleotides are TGTGCCAGCAGCGAGGGGCCCACCGCCGGAGATACGCAGTATTTT. Protein product: CASSEGPTAGDTQYF.

This clonotype showed up many times. The chain is built from TRBV2 and TRBJ2-7, with TRBD2 matching 9 bases. The V gene end was trimmed by 6 bases and the J gene end by 7 bases; junction bases not matched to a gene: 7. The CDR3 extends over 13 amino acids. Germline CDR1 and CDR2: SNHLY and FYNNEI. As DNA, the CDR3 is TGTGCCAGCAGCGGGACTAGCCCTACTGAGCAGTACTTC. It codes for CASSGTSPTEQYF.

The chain employs TRBV20-1 and TRBJ1-1, with a possible D match to TRBD1 (5 bases). There are 11 residues in the CDR3. Trimming removed 5 bases at V and 1 base at J, with 5 bases between. Germline V CDR1 and CDR2: DFQATT, SNEGSKA (reference sequence). The CDR3 sequence is CSAGGNTEAFF. CDR3 bases: TGCAGTGCTGGGGGGAACACTGAAGCTTTCTTT.

In its sample, this clonotype was seen many times. V is TRBV20-1 and J is TRBJ2-7; a possible D gene is TRBD2 (6 bases). The CDR3 spans 13 residues. Per germline, CDR1 DFQATT and CDR2 SNEGSKA (reference sequence). V was clipped by 2 bases and J by 5 bases, with 13 bases between them. The CDR3 DNA reads TGCAGTGCTAGACTACCTTCGGGGGACGAGCAGTACTTC. Protein sequence: CSARLPSGDEQYF.

This clonotype was picked up a small number of times. The chain uses TRBV5-1 and TRBJ2-3, with unresolved D. The V gene's germline CDR1 is SGHRS and CDR2 YFSETQ. This CDR3 has 15 residues. V lost 2 bases, J lost 10 bases, and 20 bases lay in between. The chain's CDR3 is CASSFATPNATAQYF. The CDR3 bases are TGCGCCAGCAGCTTTGCGACTCCCAATGCCACGGCGCAGTATTTT.

The chain couples TRBV20-1 to TRBJ2-5; possible D gene TRBD1, 5 bases. The length of the CDR3 is 12 residues. The germline V gene has CDR1 DFQATT and CDR2 SNEGSKA (reference sequence). V lost 4 bases and J 4 bases, leaving 10 bases between the germline ends. Written as DNA, the CDR3 is TGCAGTGCTACAAACAGGCGAGAGACCCAGTACTTC. Translation: CSATNRRETQYF.

This clonotype showed up many times. This chain links TRBV7-2 with TRBJ2-6; 7 bases are a match to TRBD1. The length of the CDR3 is 18 residues. CDR1 is SGHTA and CDR2 is FQGNSA in the germline V gene. Germline trimming cut 0 bases from V and 2 bases from J; bases unmatched to any gene: 7. In DNA, the CDR3 is TGTGCCAGCAGCTTAGCGCAAGGGGGCTTGGCTGGGGCCAACGTCCTGACTTTC. Encoded protein: CASSLAQGGLAGANVLTF.

The chain carries TRBV6-5 and TRBJ2-5; D perhaps matches TRBD2 (5 bases). The V gene's germline CDR1 is MNHEY and CDR2 SVGAGI. The length of the CDR3 is 13 residues. V gave up 2 bases and J gave up 5 bases, with 9 bases separating them. CDR3 in amino acids: CASSYDGGETQYF. Here the CDR3 DNA reads TGTGCCAGCAGTTACGACGGCGGGGAGACCCAGTACTTC.

This clonotype occurred many times. This rearrangement joins TRBV7-2 to TRBJ2-7; the D gene is possibly TRBD2 (5 bases). Germline loops: CDR1 SGHTA, CDR2 FQGNSA. CDR3 size: 15 residues. V gave up 5 bases and J gave up 6 bases, with 20 bases separating them. In nucleotides, the CDR3 is TGTGCCAGCAGCCCGGCCGGGCGGGCGTCGGTCGAGCAGTACTTC. Its protein is CASSPAGRASVEQYF.

V is TRBV6-5 and J is TRBJ1-5; D gene unclear. Trimming removed 2 bases from V and 2 bases from J, with 10 bases in between. The germline V gene has CDR1 MNHEY and CDR2 SVGAGI. The CDR3 covers 15 residues. The CDR3 nucleotides read TGTGCCAGCAGTTACAGCCCTAACGGCAATCAGCCCCAGCATTTT. This gives the protein CASSYSPNGNQPQHF.

This clonotype was recorded at least ten times. The chain joins TRBV5-1 to TRBJ2-7; D remains unclear. V gave up 0 bases and J gave up 2 bases, with 6 bases separating them. Germline values: CDR1 SGHRS, CDR2 YFSETQ. The CDR3 loop spans 13 amino acids. In DNA, the CDR3 is TGCGCCAGCAGCTTGGTGCCAACCTACGAGCAGTACTTC. This encodes CASSLVPTYEQYF.

This clonotype showed up just a few times. This chain links TRBV4-3 with TRBJ1-5; no firm D call. The germline gives CDR1 LGHNA, CDR2 YSLEER. The CDR3 contains 14 residues. V lost 0 bases and J 3 bases, leaving 6 bases between the germline ends. The CDR3 loop is CASSQDILNQPQHF. CDR3 sequence (DNA): TGCGCCAGCAGCCAAGATATTCTCAATCAGCCCCAGCATTTT.

This clonotype was recorded many times. The chain combines TRBV9 with TRBJ2-1; either TRBD1 or TRBD2 may fit D (6 bases each). V was trimmed by 2 bases and J by 4 bases, leaving 19 bases between them. The CDR3 totals 17 residues. Germline V gene data show CDR1 as SGDLS and CDR2 as YYNGEE. In DNA form, the CDR3 reads TGTGCCAGCAGCGTTGGGGGGCGGCAGGCAAGGTACAATGAGCAGTTCTTC. As protein: CASSVGGRQARYNEQFF.

This clonotype was detected ten times or more. This chain joins TRBV20-1 and TRBJ1-1; D gene ambiguous. The V and J ends lost 5 bases and 4 bases respectively, with 14 bases between them. From germline, CDR1 is DFQATT and CDR2 SNEGSKA (reference sequence). This CDR3 spans 13 amino acids. The CDR3 loop is CSAGRLGSTEAFF. DNA for the CDR3: TGCAGTGCTGGAAGACTGGGGTCCACTGAAGCTTTCTTT.

This clonotype showed up many times. This chain uses TRBV20-1 with TRBJ2-5; 10 positions match TRBD2. The CDR3 consists of 14 residues. The germline V gene has CDR1 DFQATT and CDR2 SNEGSKA (reference sequence). Trimming removed 1 base from V and 4 bases from J; junction bases left unmatched: 3. Here the CDR3 DNA reads TGCAGTGCTAGAGTTGCTAGCGGGGGAGAGACCCAGTACTTC. Translation gives CSARVASGGETQYF.

This clonotype has a count of ten or more. J is TRBJ2-4 and V is TRBV4-1; 13 bases agree with TRBD2. This CDR3 contains 16 residues. Germline values: CDR1 MGHRA, CDR2 YSYEKL. J was trimmed by 6 bases and V by 1 base; bases with no gene match: 3. CDR3 bases: TGCGCCAGCAGCCAAGGGACTAGCGGGGGAGTAAACATTCAGTACTTC. This encodes CASSQGTSGGVNIQYF.

This clonotype has at least ten counts. The chain has TRBV15 and TRBJ2-3; TRBD2 might be the D (6 bases). Looked up from germline, CDR1 is LNHNV and CDR2 is YYDKDF (reference sequence). Trimming took off 0 bases at V and 4 bases at J, with 17 bases between the two ends. CDR3 size: 17 residues. The CDR3 DNA follows: TGTGCCACCAGCAGAGATCGGGCGGGACCTAAAGCAGATACGCAGTATTTT. Translating it yields CATSRDRAGPKADTQYF.

This clonotype showed up many times. The chain has TRBV20-1 and TRBJ1-1, with D unclear. The V end was cut by 6 bases, the J end by 4 bases, with 15 bases between. Germline values: CDR1 DFQATT, CDR2 SNEGSKA (reference sequence). The CDR3 runs 13 residues. The CDR3 here is CSARLGPTTEAFF. For the CDR3, the DNA is TGCAGTGCCAGGCTGGGTCCAACCACTGAAGCTTTCTTT.

This clonotype was recorded many times. This chain uses TRBV10-2 with TRBJ1-2; D unclear. V dropped 1 base and J dropped 8 bases, with 14 bases sitting between them. The V gene's germline CDR1 is WSHSY and CDR2 SAAADI. The CDR3 length is 14 residues. The CDR3 nucleotides read TGCGCCAGCAGTGAGTTTGCGGGCCCTAGGGGCTACACCTTC. Amino acids: CASSEFAGPRGYTF.

This clonotype came up many times. The chain uses TRBV10-3 and TRBJ2-7, with D perhaps matching TRBD1 (6 bases). This CDR3 has 13 residues. Trimming left V 6 bases short and J 1 base short, with 10 bases between. The germline gives CDR1 ENHRY, CDR2 SYGVKD. CDR3 in DNA: TGTGCCATCAGGATAGGGGGTTCCTACGAGCAGTACTTC. This encodes CAIRIGGSYEQYF.

This clonotype was seen many times. The J gene is TRBJ2-7, the V gene TRBV29-1, with D tentatively TRBD2 (5 bases). CDR1 SQVTM and CDR2 ANQGSEA come from the germline V gene. V was shortened by 5 bases and J by 2 bases, with 19 bases between the two germline ends. This CDR3 is built from 15 residues. CDR3 protein: CSVLAPLAGPYEQYF. The CDR3 DNA follows: TGCAGCGTTCTAGCCCCCTTGGCGGGCCCCTACGAGCAGTACTTC.

This clonotype was detected many times. V and J are TRBV7-2 and TRBJ2-2; D is uncertain. Trimming removed 3 bases from V and 1 base from J, with 6 bases in between. This CDR3 region has 14 residues. The germline CDR1 and CDR2 sequences are SGHTA and FQGNSA. CDR3 DNA sequence: TGTGCCAGCAGCTTTAGTCTGAACACCGGGGAGCTGTTTTTT. It yields the protein CASSFSLNTGELFF.

This clonotype is labeled medium-sized (0.01 to 0.1%). The chain recombines TRBV6-5 with TRBJ2-7, with D possibly called TRBD1 or TRBD2 (7 bases each). Germline-derived CDR1 and CDR2 are MNHEY and SVGAGI. The V gene lost 5 bases and the J gene lost 5 bases, with 13 bases spanning the gap. The CDR3 has 13 amino acids. The CDR3 DNA reads TGTGCCAGCAGTGCAGGGGGGGTCCACGAGCAGTACTTC. Amino acid sequence: CASSAGGVHEQYF.

This clonotype was observed a handful of times. J is TRBJ2-3 and V is TRBV13; either TRBD1 or TRBD2 may fit D (5 bases each). Per the germline V gene, CDR1 is PRHDT and CDR2 is FYEKMQ (reference sequence). The ends were cut back, 5 bases at V and 6 bases at J, with 18 bases in the middle. The CDR3 is 15 residues long. The CDR3 protein is CASSQRPGLGDTQYF. The DNA for the CDR3 is TGTGCCAGCAGCCAAAGACCGGGGCTAGGTGATACGCAGTATTTT.

The chain joins TRBV7-9 to TRBJ2-3; D perhaps matches TRBD1 (6 bases). The CDR3 contains 15 residues. CDR1 is SEHNR, CDR2 FQNEAQ, per germline (reference sequence). The V and J ends lost 4 bases and 2 bases respectively, with 13 bases between them. The CDR3 region is CASSSEDSLTDTQYF. The DNA of the CDR3 is TGTGCCAGCAGCTCAGAGGACAGCCTCACAGATACGCAGTATTTT.

This clonotype was picked up many times. V gene TRBV4-2 combines with J gene TRBJ2-5; 8 bases map to TRBD1. Trimming cost V 5 bases and J 4 bases; bases outside gene matches: 9. The CDR3 loop spans 15 amino acids. Germline CDR1 is LGHNA and CDR2 is YNFKEQ. CDR3 DNA: TGTGCCAGCAGCGATACACAGGGGGTCGGAGAGACCCAGTACTTC. Amino acids: CASSDTQGVGETQYF.

This clonotype was picked up many times. This rearrangement joins TRBV4-1 to TRBJ1-1; tentative D call: TRBD1 (5 bases). The CDR3 is 16 residues long. Trimming removed 3 bases from V and 4 bases from J, with 18 bases in between. CDR1 and CDR2 from the germline V gene are MGHRA and YSYEKL. The CDR3 DNA is TGCGCCAGCAGCCACCCCGGGCGGGGCGGGACCACTGAAGCTTTCTTT. It specifies CASSHPGRGGTTEAFF.

The sample holds many counts of this clonotype. The chain recombines TRBV27 with TRBJ1-2; no firm D call. Germline CDR1 and CDR2: MNHEY and SMNVEV (reference sequence). The length of the CDR3 is 13 residues. The V and J ends lost 2 bases and 0 bases respectively, with 4 bases between them. This CDR3 is CASSLGANYGYTF. CDR3 in DNA: TGTGCCAGCAGTTTAGGGGCTAACTATGGCTACACCTTC.

A few counts support this clonotype. The chain joins TRBV3-1 to TRBJ2-3, with 8 bases fitting TRBD1. Germline CDR1 and CDR2: LGHDT and YNNKEL (reference sequence). The CDR3 is 16 amino acids. V shed 2 bases, J shed 4 bases, and the junction held 8 bases outside the gene matches. In DNA form, the CDR3 reads TGTGCCAGCAGCCAATATCCGGACAGGGATGCAGATACGCAGTATTTT. Translation: CASSQYPDRDADTQYF.